One sample yielded the 4 T cell receptor beta chains listed below, sequenced in a study of T cell responses to AZD1222 COVID-19 vaccine. TCRdb keeps only in-frame clones here, not all; method: immunoSEQ multiplex PCR. The sample has around 250,000 clones; about 92% are singletons. The material was peripheral blood, obtained on day 0 of AZD1222 vaccination. These receptors all stem from an adult in good health.

This clone was found once. The chain links TRBV12-3 or TRBV12-4 to TRBJ2-5, with D unclear. The CDR3 has 13 amino acids. V was shortened by 3 bases and J by 4 bases, with 9 bases between the two germline ends. The CDR3 sequence is CASSFLSAETQYF. CDR3 nucleotide sequence: TGTGCCAGCAGTTTTCTGTCCGCAGAGACCCAGTACTTC.

The chain joins TRBV7-3 to TRBJ2-1; D tentatively fits TRBD1 or TRBD2 (5 bases each). Germline V CDR1 and CDR2: SGHTA, FQGTGA. The CDR3 covers 15 residues. V gave up 2 bases and J gave up 5 bases, with 13 bases separating them. This CDR3 reads CASSLSGTWDNEQFF. The DNA of the CDR3 is TGTGCCAGCAGCTTATCCGGGACCTGGGACAATGAGCAGTTCTTC.

This rearrangement joins TRBV5-1 to TRBJ2-5; the D is unclear. Germline V gene sequence: CDR1 SGHRS, CDR2 YFSETQ. The CDR3 covers 13 residues. Deletions cut 0 bases from V and 1 base from J, with 4 bases between. This CDR3 is CASSLVPQETQYF. CDR3 sequence (DNA): TGCGCCAGCAGCTTGGTCCCCCAAGAGACCCAGTACTTC. Combining the CDR3 with reference TRBV5-1 and TRBJ2-5 gives the whole variable domain KAGVTQTPRYLIKTRGQQVTLSCSPISGHRSVSWYQQTPGQGLQFLFEYFSETQRNKGNFPGRFSGRQFSNSRSEMNVSTLELGDSALYLCASSLVPQETQYFGPGTRLLVL.

The chain joins TRBV25-1 to TRBJ1-5; D unclear. The length of the CDR3 is 13 residues. Germline-derived CDR1 and CDR2 are MGHDK and SYGVNS. Trimming took 5 bases from V and 2 from J, leaving 7 bases between them. CDR3 nucleotide sequence: TGTGCCAGCAGTCAAGCGGGCAATCAGCCCCAGCATTTT. Translated, it gives CASSQAGNQPQHF.